This T cell receptor (beta chain) was found in a study of cytomegalovirus exposure and HLA in healthy donors. General study points: Researchers reported in a later analysis that common viral pathogens appeared linked to several top clusters. Donor immune exposure was known only as CMV serostatus.

This clone was detected once. No antigen is known for it. PCR amplification relied on 60 Vbeta primers (plus 13 Jbeta primers). Sequencing used immunoSEQ multiplex PCR; TCRdb keeps in-frame clones, though not all of them. The sample includes over 100,000 clones, over 75% seen only once; the top ten take roughly 5%. The germline V gene has CDR1 WNHNN and CDR2 SYGVQD (reference sequence). J gave up 2 bases and V 1 base, and 9 bases lay outside the gene matches. This CDR3 comprises 18 residues. The chain combines TRBV10-1 with TRBJ1-5; TRBD1 aligns across 9 bases. The receptor's source is a man aged 55-75 years in good health and CMV-seropositive. Sequenced input: PBMCs. CDR3 region: CASSEYRGQGLGNQPQHF. CDR3 DNA: TGCGCCAGCAGTGAGTATCGAGGACAGGGGCTAGGCAATCAGCCCCAGCATTTT.